This T cell receptor (beta chain) comes out of a study of T cell changes during pregnancy in multiple sclerosis. A single count supports this clone. Sequencing used immunoSEQ multiplex PCR; TCRdb keeps in-frame clones, though not all of them. The profile shows approximately 97,000 clones, 90% of them singletons. The length of the CDR3 is 14 residues. Germline-derived CDR1 and CDR2 are MDHEN and SYDVKM. Trimming pared 8 bases from V and 2 bases from J, leaving 12 bases between. This receptor was obtained from a female donor in good health, enrolled as a control in a pregnancy study. The chain employs TRBV28 and TRBJ1-4; D may be TRBD1 (6 bases). The source material was peripheral blood, sampled in the second trimester of pregnancy. The CDR3 DNA reads TGTGCCAGCGGCGTTGGGGGCACTAATGAAAAACTGTTTTTT. It specifies CASGVGGTNEKLFF. Looking up the rest from reference TRBV28 and TRBJ1-4 gives the full variable domain: DVKVTQSSRYLVKRTGEKVFLECVQDMDHENMFWYRQDPGLGLRLIYFSYDVKMKEKGDIPEGYSVSREKKERFSLILESASTNQTSMYLCASGVGGTNEKLFFGSGTQLSVL.